This T cell receptor (beta chain) was obtained from a study of T cell responses to AZD1222 COVID-19 vaccine. In the study overall: Combined were second doses at about 4 or about 12 weeks. Points from the study as a whole: Close to half of all spike-specific TCRs reportedly target regions of the variants that are unmutated. Along spike, vaccine-associated CD4 TCRs were found throughout, with dominance at 160-218 and 743-854. Only a handful of AZD1222 recipients, roughly six in all, had baseline seropositivity.

Turning to this clone: Its antigen is undetermined.

The assay was immunoSEQ multiplex PCR, and TCRdb's table has in-frame clones only and misses some. The data hold about 93,000 clones, with approximately 89% observed a single time. Germline values: CDR1 SNHLY, CDR2 FYNNEI. This CDR3 is built from 12 residues. The germline V and J ends were trimmed by 4 bases and 3 bases, with 3 bases remaining between them. The TCR originated in an adult in good health. The sequencing here drew on peripheral blood, taken on day 0 of AZD1222 vaccination. The chain employs TRBV2 and TRBJ2-2, with D hard to call. The CDR3 here is CASSGDTGELFF. In DNA form, the CDR3 reads TGTGCCAGCAGTGGGGACACCGGGGAGCTGTTTTTT.